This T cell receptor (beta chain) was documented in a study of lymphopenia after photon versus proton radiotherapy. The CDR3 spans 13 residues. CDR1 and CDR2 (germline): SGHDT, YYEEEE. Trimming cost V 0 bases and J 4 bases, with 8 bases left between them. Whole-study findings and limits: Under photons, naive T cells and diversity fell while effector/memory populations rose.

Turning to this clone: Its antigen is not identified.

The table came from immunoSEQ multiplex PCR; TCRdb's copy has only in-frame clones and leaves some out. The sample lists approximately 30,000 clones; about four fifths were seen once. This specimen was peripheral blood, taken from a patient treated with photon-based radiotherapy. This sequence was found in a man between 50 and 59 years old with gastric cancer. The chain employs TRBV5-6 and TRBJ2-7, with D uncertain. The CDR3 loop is CASSLEQLYEQYF. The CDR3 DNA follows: TGTGCCAGCAGCTTGGAACAGCTATACGAGCAGTACTTC. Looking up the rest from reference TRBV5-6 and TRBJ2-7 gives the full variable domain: DAGVTQSPTHLIKTRGQQVTLRCSPKSGHDTVSWYQQALGQGPQFIFQYYEEEERQRGNFPDRFSGHQFPNYSSELNVNALLLGDSALYLCASSLEQLYEQYFGPGTRLTVT.